This T cell receptor beta chain is drawn from a study of T-cell memory formation after mild COVID-19. Study observations and caveats: The pre-infection memory compartment contained some responding clones, suggesting cross-reactive memory joined.

One entry per CDR3 protein results from TCRdb running MiXCR on the 5' RACE reads. The data show around 430,000 distinct CDR3 sequences, with roughly 15% seen just once and around a fifth held by the top ten. The germline V gene has CDR1 MNHEY and CDR2 SVGEGT. With 7 bases removed from V and 2 bases from J, the gap between germline ends came to 9 bases. The CDR3 covers 12 residues. A note on this clonotype: Its antigen is unidentified.

This chain links TRBV6-2 or TRBV6-3 with TRBJ2-7; tentative D call: TRBD2 (6 bases). The sequence was obtained from a man younger than 35 who had mild COVID-19 (a few samples of this study predate the infection). Cell type and time point are not known. The material sequenced was PBMCs or a T cell subset sorted from them (not recorded which). CDR3 bases: TGTGCCAGCATGGGGGGAACCTACGAGCAGTACGTC. Translating gives CASMGGTYEQYV.